A single count supports the clone carrying this T cell receptor beta chain. This table comes from immunoSEQ multiplex PCR, and its TCRdb copy is limited to in-frame clones, with some not included. The table lists approximately 76,000 clones, 70% to 85% of them singletons. This specimen belongs to a study of control samples from healthy donors and cancer patients. V lost 4 bases and J 7 bases, leaving 18 bases between the germline ends. CDR3 size: 15 residues. Germline CDR1 SGHDN, CDR2 FVKESK. The receptor's source is a man in his 60s with head and neck cancer. The J gene is TRBJ2-3, the V gene TRBV14; the D call may be TRBD1 or TRBD2 (5 bases each). The source material was PBMCs. The chain's CDR3 is CASSRLMGRENTQYF. The CDR3 DNA reads TGTGCCAGCAGCCGCCTCATGGGACGCGAGAATACGCAGTATTTT.